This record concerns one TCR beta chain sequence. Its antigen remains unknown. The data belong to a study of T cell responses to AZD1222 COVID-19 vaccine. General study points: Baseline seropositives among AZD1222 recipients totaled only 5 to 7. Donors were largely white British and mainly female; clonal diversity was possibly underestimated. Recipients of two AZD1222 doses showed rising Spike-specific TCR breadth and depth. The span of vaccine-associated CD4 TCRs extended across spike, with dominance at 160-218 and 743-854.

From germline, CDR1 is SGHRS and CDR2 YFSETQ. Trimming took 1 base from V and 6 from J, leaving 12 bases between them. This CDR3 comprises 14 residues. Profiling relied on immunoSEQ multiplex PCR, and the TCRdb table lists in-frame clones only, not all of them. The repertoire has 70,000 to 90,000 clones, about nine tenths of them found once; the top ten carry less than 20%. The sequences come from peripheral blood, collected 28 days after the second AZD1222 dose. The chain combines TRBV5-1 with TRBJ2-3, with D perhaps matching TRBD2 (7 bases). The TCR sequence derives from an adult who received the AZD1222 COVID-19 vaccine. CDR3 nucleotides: TGCGCCAGCAGCTTGACAGGGAGGGAGGATACGCAGTATTTT. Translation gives CASSLTGREDTQYF.